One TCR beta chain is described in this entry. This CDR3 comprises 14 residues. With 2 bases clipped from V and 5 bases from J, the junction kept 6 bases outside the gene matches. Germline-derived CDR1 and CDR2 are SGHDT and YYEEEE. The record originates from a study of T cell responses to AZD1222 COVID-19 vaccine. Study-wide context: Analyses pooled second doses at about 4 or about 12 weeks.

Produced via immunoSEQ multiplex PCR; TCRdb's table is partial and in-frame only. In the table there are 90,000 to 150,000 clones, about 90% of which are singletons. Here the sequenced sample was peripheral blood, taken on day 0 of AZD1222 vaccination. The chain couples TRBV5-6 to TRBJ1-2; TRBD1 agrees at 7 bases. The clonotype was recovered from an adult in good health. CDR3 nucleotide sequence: TGTGCCAGCAGCTTTCCGGGACAGAATTATGGCTACACCTTC. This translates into CASSFPGQNYGYTF.